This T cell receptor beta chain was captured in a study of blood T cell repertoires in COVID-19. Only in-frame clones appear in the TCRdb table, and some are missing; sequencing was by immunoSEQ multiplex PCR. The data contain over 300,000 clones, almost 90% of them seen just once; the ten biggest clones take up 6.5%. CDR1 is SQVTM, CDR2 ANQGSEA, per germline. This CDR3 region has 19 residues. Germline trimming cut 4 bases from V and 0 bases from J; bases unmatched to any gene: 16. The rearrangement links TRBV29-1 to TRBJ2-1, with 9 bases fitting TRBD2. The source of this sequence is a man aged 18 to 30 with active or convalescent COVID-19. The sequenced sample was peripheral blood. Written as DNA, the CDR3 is TGCAGCGTTGGCACTTGGGGGACTAGCCCTACTAGCTCCTACAATGAGCAGTTCTTC. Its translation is CSVGTWGTSPTSSYNEQFF.